This T cell receptor beta chain was sequenced in a study of blood T cell repertoires in COVID-19. Study overall: The analysed material was cDNA or gDNA that came from T cells, B-cell-depleted T cells, or PBMCs.

In the original workflow: Reference gene primer amplification gave estimated nucleated cell counts. Profiling relied on immunoSEQ multiplex PCR, and the TCRdb table lists in-frame clones only, not all of them. V and J calls and clone size come straight from that table; D and trimming were deduced from the DNA. The sample gives roughly 200,000 clones, around 85% of which show up once; about 19% is in the top ten. Germline CDR1 reads SGHRS; CDR2 reads YFSETQ. Trimming took 0 bases from V and 4 from J, leaving 13 bases between them. This CDR3 region has 15 residues. Sequencing was carried out using PBMCs or T cells enriched from blood (not recorded which). The rearrangement joins TRBV5-1 to TRBJ1-1, with D perhaps matching TRBD1 (6 bases). This TCR was sampled from a man between 40 and 49 years old who had recovered from COVID-19. The CDR3 spells CASSLDNRETTEAFF. The CDR3, as DNA: TGCGCCAGCAGCTTGGATAACAGGGAAACCACTGAAGCTTTCTTT.